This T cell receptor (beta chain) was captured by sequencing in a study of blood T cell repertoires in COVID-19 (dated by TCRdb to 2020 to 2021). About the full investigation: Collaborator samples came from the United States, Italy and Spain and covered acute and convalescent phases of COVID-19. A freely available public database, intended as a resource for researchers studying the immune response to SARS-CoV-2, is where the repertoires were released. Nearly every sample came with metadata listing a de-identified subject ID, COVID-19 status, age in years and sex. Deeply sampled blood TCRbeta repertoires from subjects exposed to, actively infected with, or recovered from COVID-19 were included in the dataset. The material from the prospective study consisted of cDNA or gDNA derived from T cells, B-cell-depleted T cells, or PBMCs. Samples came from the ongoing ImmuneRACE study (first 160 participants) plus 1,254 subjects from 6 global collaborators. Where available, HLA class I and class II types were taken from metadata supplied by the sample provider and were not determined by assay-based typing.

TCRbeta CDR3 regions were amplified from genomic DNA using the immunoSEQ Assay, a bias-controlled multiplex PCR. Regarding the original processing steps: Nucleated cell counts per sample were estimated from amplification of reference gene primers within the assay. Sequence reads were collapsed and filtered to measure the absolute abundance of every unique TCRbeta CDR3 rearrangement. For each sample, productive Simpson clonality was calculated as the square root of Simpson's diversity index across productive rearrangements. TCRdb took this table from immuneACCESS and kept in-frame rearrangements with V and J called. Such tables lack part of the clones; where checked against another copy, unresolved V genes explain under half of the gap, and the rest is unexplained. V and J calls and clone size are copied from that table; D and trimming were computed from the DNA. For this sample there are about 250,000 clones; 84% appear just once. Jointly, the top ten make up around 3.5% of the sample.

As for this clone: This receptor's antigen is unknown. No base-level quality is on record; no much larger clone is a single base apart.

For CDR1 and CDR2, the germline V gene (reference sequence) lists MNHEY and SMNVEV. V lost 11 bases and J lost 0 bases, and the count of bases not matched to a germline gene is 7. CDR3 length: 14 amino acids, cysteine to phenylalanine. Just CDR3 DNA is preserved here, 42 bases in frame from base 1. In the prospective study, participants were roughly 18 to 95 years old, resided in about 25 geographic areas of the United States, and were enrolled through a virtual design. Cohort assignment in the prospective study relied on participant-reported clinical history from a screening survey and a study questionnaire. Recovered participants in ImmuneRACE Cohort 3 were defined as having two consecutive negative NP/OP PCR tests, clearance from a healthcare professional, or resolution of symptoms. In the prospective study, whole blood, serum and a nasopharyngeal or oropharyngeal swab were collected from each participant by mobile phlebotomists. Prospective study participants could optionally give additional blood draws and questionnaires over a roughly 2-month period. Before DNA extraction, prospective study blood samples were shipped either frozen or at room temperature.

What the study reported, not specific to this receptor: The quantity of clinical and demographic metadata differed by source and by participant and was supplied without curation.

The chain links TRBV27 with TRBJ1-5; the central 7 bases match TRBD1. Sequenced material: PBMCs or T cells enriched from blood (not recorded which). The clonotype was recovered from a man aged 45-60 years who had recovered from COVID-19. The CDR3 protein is CAVGQINSNQPQHF. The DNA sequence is TGTGCCGTGGGACAGATTAATAGCAATCAGCCCCAGCATTTT.